This T cell receptor (beta chain) stems from a study of graft-versus-host responses after intestinal transplantation. Overall study: For two to three years after anti-thymocyte globulin induction, all recipients took tacrolimus and steroids.

Study-wide points: Ileal or blood samples showed some GvH clones first, and such clones were also found in recipient marrow.

Clones were sequenced by immunoSEQ multiplex PCR, and TCRdb holds only the in-frame ones, with some missing. The table shows around 54,000 clones, with less than 95% occurring only once. On this clone itself: Its antigen is unidentified.

Sequences were derived from PBMCs, sampled roughly 660 days after intestinal transplant. The TCR comes from a human patient who received an intestinal transplant, so some T cells may come from the graft donor.

Written as DNA, the CDR3 is TGTGCCAGCAGTGAATGGTTTTCGGCGATCTACGAGCAGTACTTC. It is translated as CASSEWFSAIYEQYF. The genes are TRBV6-1 and TRBJ2-7; D not resolved. Germline V lookup: CDR1 MNHNS, CDR2 SASEGT. With 2 bases removed from V and 3 bases from J, the gap between germline ends came to 14 bases. The length of the CDR3 is 15 residues.